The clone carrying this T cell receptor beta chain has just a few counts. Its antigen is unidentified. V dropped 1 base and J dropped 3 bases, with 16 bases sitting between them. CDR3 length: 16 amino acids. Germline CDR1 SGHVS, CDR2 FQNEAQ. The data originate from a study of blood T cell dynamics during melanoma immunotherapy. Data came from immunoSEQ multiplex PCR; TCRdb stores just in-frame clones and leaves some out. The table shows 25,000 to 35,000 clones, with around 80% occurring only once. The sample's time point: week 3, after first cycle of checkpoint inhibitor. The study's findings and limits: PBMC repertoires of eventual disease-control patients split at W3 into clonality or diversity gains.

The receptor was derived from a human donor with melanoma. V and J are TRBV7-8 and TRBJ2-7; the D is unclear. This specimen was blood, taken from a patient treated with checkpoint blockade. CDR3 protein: CASSLVSPLADYEQYF. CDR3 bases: TGTGCCAGCAGCTTAGTTTCCCCACTGGCGGACTACGAGCAGTACTTC. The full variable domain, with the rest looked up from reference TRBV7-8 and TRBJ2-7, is GAGVSQSPRYKVAKRGQDVALRCDPISGHVSLFWYQQALGQGPEFLTYFQNEAQLDKSGLPSDRFFAERPEGSVSTLKIQRTQQEDSAVYLCASSLVSPLADYEQYFGPGTRLTVT.